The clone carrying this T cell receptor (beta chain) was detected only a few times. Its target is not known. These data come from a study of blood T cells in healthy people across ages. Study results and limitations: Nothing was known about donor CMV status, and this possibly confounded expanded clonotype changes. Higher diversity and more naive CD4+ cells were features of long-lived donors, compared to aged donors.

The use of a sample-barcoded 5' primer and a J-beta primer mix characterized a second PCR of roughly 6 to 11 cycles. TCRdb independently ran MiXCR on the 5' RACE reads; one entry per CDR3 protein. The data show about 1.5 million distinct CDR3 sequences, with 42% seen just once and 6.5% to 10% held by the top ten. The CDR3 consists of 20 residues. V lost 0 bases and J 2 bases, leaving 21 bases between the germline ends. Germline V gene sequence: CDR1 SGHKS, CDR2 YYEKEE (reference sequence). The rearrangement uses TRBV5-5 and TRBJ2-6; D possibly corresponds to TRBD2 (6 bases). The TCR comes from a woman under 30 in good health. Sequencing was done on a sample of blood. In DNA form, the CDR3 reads TGTGCCAGCAGCTTGGGGTTCGGCGGGGAAGCTTCTCCTGGGGCCAACGTCCTGACTTTC. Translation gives CASSLGFGGEASPGANVLTF.